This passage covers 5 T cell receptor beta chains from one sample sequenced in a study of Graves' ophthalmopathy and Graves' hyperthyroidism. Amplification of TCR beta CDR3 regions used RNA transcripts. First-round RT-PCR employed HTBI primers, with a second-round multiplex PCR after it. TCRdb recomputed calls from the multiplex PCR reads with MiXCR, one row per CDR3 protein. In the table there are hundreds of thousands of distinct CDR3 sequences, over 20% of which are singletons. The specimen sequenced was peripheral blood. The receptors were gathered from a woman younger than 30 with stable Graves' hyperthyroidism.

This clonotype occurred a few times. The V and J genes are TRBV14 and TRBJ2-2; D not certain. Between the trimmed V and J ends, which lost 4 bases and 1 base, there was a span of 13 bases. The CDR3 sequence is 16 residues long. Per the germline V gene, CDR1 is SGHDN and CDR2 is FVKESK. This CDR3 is CASSPLVRLNTGELFF. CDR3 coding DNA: TGTGCCAGCAGCCCCCTTGTCAGGTTGAACACCGGGGAGCTGTTTTTT.

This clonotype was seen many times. For the CDR3, the DNA is TGCAGTGCTCCCCGACAGGGTGGCTCCTACGAGCAGTACTTC. This sequence encodes CSAPRQGGSYEQYF. The gene calls are TRBV20-1 and TRBJ2-7; 7 bases fit TRBD1. The CDR3 is made up of 14 amino acids. Germline V gene lookup returns CDR1 DFQATT and CDR2 SNEGSKA (reference sequence). Losses at the gene ends were 5 bases for V and 0 bases for J; bases not matched to a gene: 7.

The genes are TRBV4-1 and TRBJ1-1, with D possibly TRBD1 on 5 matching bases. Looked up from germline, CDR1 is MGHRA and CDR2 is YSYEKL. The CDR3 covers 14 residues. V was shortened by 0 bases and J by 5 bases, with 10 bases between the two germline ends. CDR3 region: CASSQDGGWTEAFF. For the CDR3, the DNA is TGCGCCAGCAGCCAAGACGGGGGGTGGACTGAAGCTTTCTTT.

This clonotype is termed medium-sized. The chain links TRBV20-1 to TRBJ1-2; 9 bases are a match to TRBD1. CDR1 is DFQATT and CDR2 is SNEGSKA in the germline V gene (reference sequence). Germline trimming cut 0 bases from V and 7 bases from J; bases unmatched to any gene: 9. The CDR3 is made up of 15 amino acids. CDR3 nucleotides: TGCAGTGCTAGAGATCGATGGACAGGGGCAGGTGGCTACACCTTC. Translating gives CSARDRWTGAGGYTF.

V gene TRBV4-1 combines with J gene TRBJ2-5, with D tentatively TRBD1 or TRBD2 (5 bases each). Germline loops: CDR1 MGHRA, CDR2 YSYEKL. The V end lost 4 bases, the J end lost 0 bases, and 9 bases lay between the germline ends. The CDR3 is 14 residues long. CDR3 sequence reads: CASSRGTYQETQYF. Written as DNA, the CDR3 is TGCGCCAGCAGCCGAGGGACGTACCAAGAGACCCAGTACTTC.